These T cell receptor beta chains were read from a single sample in a study of blood T cells in healthy people across ages. Using its own MiXCR run on the 5' RACE reads, TCRdb lists one record per CDR3 protein. This sample has roughly 560,000 distinct CDR3 sequences; 24% occur once, and the top ten carry roughly 10%. These data also featured in a second study, about T cells of mothers and their children.

Material: blood. These receptors originate from a boy between 10 and 17 years old in good health. Each CDR3 is given with its conserved first and last residue. D genes are given only for firm matches. Where a row states a size, it is once, few, many or the class of an expanded clone; other rows omit it.

DNA,CDR3,V,size,J,D
TGTGCCAGCAGCCCAAAGGGACTAGCGGGAGGGCCTTACGAGCAGTACTTC,CASSPKGLAGGPYEQYF,TRBV7-2,NA,TRBJ2-7,TRBD2
TGTGCCAGCAGCTTAGGGGTCTCTGTCGAGCAGTACTTC,CASSLGVSVEQYF,TRBV7-2,few,TRBJ2-7,NA
TGTGCCAGCAATCTAAGTACGGGCCCCTACGAGCAGTACTTC,CASNLSTGPYEQYF,TRBV28,few,TRBJ2-7,NA
TGCGCCAGCAGCCCGGACAGGGTAGAGACCCAGTACTTC,CASSPDRVETQYF,TRBV5-1,many,TRBJ2-5,TRBD1
TGTGCCAGCAGCCAGGAGGAATCTATCTTCTACGAGCAGTACTTC,CASSQEESIFYEQYF,TRBV3-1,NA,TRBJ2-7,NA
TGCAGTGCTGGGGCATTAGCGGGAGGGAGCTCCTACGAGCAGTACTTC,CSAGALAGGSSYEQYF,TRBV20-1,NA,TRBJ2-7,TRBD2
TGTGCCAGCAGCCGACCCCTGAGGACCCAGTACTTC,CASSRPLRTQYF,TRBV7-2,many,TRBJ2-5,NA
TGCAGCGAAGGGACAGGGTTAGGTGAGCAGTTCTTC,CSEGTGLGEQFF,TRBV29-1,NA,TRBJ2-1,TRBD1
TGTGCCAGCAGCTTAGATGGCAAAGTCTATGGCTACACCTTC,CASSLDGKVYGYTF,TRBV7-2,NA,TRBJ1-2,NA
TGTGCCAGCAGTTTATCTCTAGGGGGCTCCTACACCTTC,CASSLSLGGSYTF,TRBV12-3/TRBV12-4,many,TRBJ1-2,TRBD1
TGTGCCAGCAGCATGAACCTAGCGGGGGAAAAAGAGACCCAGTACTTC,CASSMNLAGEKETQYF,TRBV5-4,NA,TRBJ2-5,TRBD2
TGTGCCAGCAGCTCCAACAATGTCGGGGGGGACAGATGGAACGAGCAGTACTTC,CASSSNNVGGDRWNEQYF,TRBV7-9,few,TRBJ2-7,NA
TGTGCCAGCAGCCAAAGTTCAGGTCTACGGCAGTACTTC,CASSQSSGLRQYF,TRBV14,few,TRBJ2-7,NA
TGTGCCAGCAGCTTAGCTGGAGATATGATCACTGAAGCTTTCTTT,CASSLAGDMITEAFF,TRBV7-2,NA,TRBJ1-1,NA
TGTGCCAGCACCTTCAAGGGTCTGGCGCAGAACTATGGCTACACCTTC,CASTFKGLAQNYGYTF,TRBV6-6,NA,TRBJ1-2,NA
TGTGCCAGCAGCTTAGGCCGAATCCGGATTCAGTACTTC,CASSLGRIRIQYF,TRBV11-1,few,TRBJ2-4,NA
TGCAGTGCTGGATCAAGGACTAGCGGGGGAAGGGAGACCCAGTACTTC,CSAGSRTSGGRETQYF,TRBV20-1,many,TRBJ2-5,TRBD2
TGTGCCAGCAGCTTGGAGGGACTTGCGGCAACTAATGAAAAACTGTTTTTT,CASSLEGLAATNEKLFF,TRBV5-6,NA,TRBJ1-4,NA
TGTGCCAGCAGGGACCAGGGACTAACTTACGAGCAGTACTTC,CASRDQGLTYEQYF,TRBV2,NA,TRBJ2-7,TRBD2
TGTGCCAGCAGCCAGGTCGAGGGGAACACTGAAGCTTTCTTT,CASSQVEGNTEAFF,TRBV3-1,many,TRBJ1-1,NA
TGTGCCAGCAGCGTCAGGGCGTCATACAATGAGCAGTTCTTC,CASSVRASYNEQFF,TRBV9,few,TRBJ2-1,NA
TGTGCCAGCAGTTACTTTTCCGGGACAGTACAAGAGACCCAGTACTTC,CASSYFSGTVQETQYF,TRBV6-5,NA,TRBJ2-5,TRBD1
TGCAGTGCTTGGAGGATTAGGGGGTCCTACGAGCAGTACTTC,CSAWRIRGSYEQYF,TRBV20-1,NA,TRBJ2-7,NA
TGTGCCAGCAGTTCGCCAGCAAGAGCGCTTAGTGAAAAACTGTTTTTT,CASSSPARALSEKLFF,TRBV28,few,TRBJ1-4,NA
TGTGCCAGCAGCCTCCGCGGGCTGCGAACCGGGGAGCTGTTTTTT,CASSLRGLRTGELFF,TRBV28,few,TRBJ2-2,NA
TGTGCCACCAGCAGAGATAAGGTGAACACTGAAGCTTTCTTT,CATSRDKVNTEAFF,TRBV15,NA,TRBJ1-1,NA
TGTGCCAGCAGAAGTACAGGGCCCGCACTCAATCAGCCCCAGCATTTT,CASRSTGPALNQPQHF,TRBV27,few,TRBJ1-5,NA
TGTGCCAGCAGCCGACAGGGGGAACATGGCTACACCTTC,CASSRQGEHGYTF,TRBV2,NA,TRBJ1-2,TRBD1
TGTGCCAGCAGCTTAGGTAGTAGTGGGGCAGGGGCTTTCTTT,CASSLGSSGAGAFF,TRBV7-8,NA,TRBJ1-1,NA
TGTGCCAGCAGTTTAACTAGCGGGGGACAAGAGACCCAGTTCTTC,CASSLTSGGQETQFF,TRBV28,NA,TRBJ2-1,TRBD2
TGTGCCAGCCATCTGAGGGAGACGACTGAAGCTTTCTTT,CASHLRETTEAFF,TRBV2,few,TRBJ1-1,NA
TGTGCCAGCAGGCCCCCCCCGACAGTGAGCGGAAACATTCAGTACTTC,CASRPPPTVSGNIQYF,TRBV28,few,TRBJ2-4,NA
TGCGCCAGCAGTGATGTATCCCTTTCCCCAGAGACCCAGTACTTC,CASSDVSLSPETQYF,TRBV10-2,few,TRBJ2-5,NA
TGCGCCAGCAGCTTGGCCGCCTCGGCAGGCCACCAAGAGACCCAGTACTTC,CASSLAASAGHQETQYF,TRBV5-1,few,TRBJ2-5,NA
TGTGCCAGCAGCGCCCCGGGGTTTGGTAGCGGGAGAGACGAGCAGTACTTC,CASSAPGFGSGRDEQYF,TRBV7-9,many,TRBJ2-7,TRBD2
TGTGCCTGGAGTCCGATGATTGGAAACATTCAGTACTTC,CAWSPMIGNIQYF,TRBV30,few,TRBJ2-4,NA
TGTGCCAGCAGCTTAGGGGTGTCCGGGGAGCTGTTTTTT,CASSLGVSGELFF,TRBV7-8,NA,TRBJ2-2,NA
TGTGCCAGCAGCTTGGGGACAGGCCCTCAGCCCCAGCATTTT,CASSLGTGPQPQHF,TRBV5-8,NA,TRBJ1-5,TRBD1
TGTGCCAGCAGCGCAGGAGGACTCTCAGATACGCAGTATTTT,CASSAGGLSDTQYF,TRBV9,NA,TRBJ2-3,NA
TGTGCCAGCAGTTACCAGGACAAGCCCTACGAGCAGTACTTC,CASSYQDKPYEQYF,TRBV6-2/TRBV6-3,NA,TRBJ2-7,NA
TGTGCCTGGAGTGGGCGGGCTGAAGCTTTCTTT,CAWSGRAEAFF,TRBV30,few,TRBJ1-1,NA
TGTGCCAGCAGCCCCGACTTCTGGTGGGGAACAGATACGCAGTATTTT,CASSPDFWWGTDTQYF,TRBV3-1,NA,TRBJ2-3,NA
TGTGCCAGCAGTTACGGGCTAGCGGGGTCCTACGAGCAGTACTTC,CASSYGLAGSYEQYF,TRBV6-2/TRBV6-3,many,TRBJ2-7,TRBD2
TGTGCCACCAGCAGAGAAGGACAGAGGCACTATGGCTACACCTTC,CATSREGQRHYGYTF,TRBV15,NA,TRBJ1-2,NA
TGCGCCAGCAGCCAAGGGGGACAGGGCGGAGAGACCCAGTACTTC,CASSQGGQGGETQYF,TRBV4-1,few,TRBJ2-5,TRBD1
TGCAGCGTTGAAGGGCAGGGGTGGAATGGCTACACCTTC,CSVEGQGWNGYTF,TRBV29-1,NA,TRBJ1-2,NA
TGTGCCAGCACCCTGTTCAGCGCAGGTTCTAATGAAAAACTGTTTTTT,CASTLFSAGSNEKLFF,TRBV7-9,few,TRBJ1-4,NA
TGCGCCAGCAGCCGGCTGACAGGGAACACTGAAGCTTTCTTT,CASSRLTGNTEAFF,TRBV5-1,few,TRBJ1-1,NA
TGTGCCAACGGGGGTGCTGGGGCCAACGTCCTGACTTTC,CANGGAGANVLTF,TRBV12-3/TRBV12-4,few,TRBJ2-6,NA
TGTGCCAGCAGAACCGGGACAGGGGGTCTCTACGAGCAGTACTTC,CASRTGTGGLYEQYF,TRBV28,NA,TRBJ2-7,TRBD1
TGTGCCAGCAGTTACCGCGGGACTAGCGGGAGTTATAGCATTTACAATGAGCAGTTCTTC,CASSYRGTSGSYSIYNEQFF,TRBV6-5,NA,TRBJ2-1,TRBD2
TGTGCCAGCAGTAGGGACAGAGATCAGCCCCAGCATTTT,CASSRDRDQPQHF,TRBV2,many,TRBJ1-5,TRBD1
TGTGCCAGCAGCGTAGGGCCCCATATACAGGGGGATTACGAGCAGTACTTC,CASSVGPHIQGDYEQYF,TRBV9,NA,TRBJ2-7,TRBD1
TGTGCCAGCAGCTTAGCGTCTAGCGGGGGGGCTGTGGAGACCCAGTACTTC,CASSLASSGGAVETQYF,TRBV7-9,few,TRBJ2-5,TRBD2
TGTGCCAGCACCAGAGACCGGGGAAACACTGAAGCTTTCTTT,CASTRDRGNTEAFF,TRBV6-5,few,TRBJ1-1,NA
TGCAGTGCTAGTTGGGGGGGCGAGCAGTACTTC,CSASWGGEQYF,TRBV20-1,few,TRBJ2-7,TRBD2
TGTGCCAGTAGTTTGGGGGGACAGGGTGAAGCTTTCTTT,CASSLGGQGEAFF,TRBV19,NA,TRBJ1-1,TRBD1
TGTGCCAGCAGCTCCGGGACTAGCGGGAAGGCGGAGCAGTTCTTC,CASSSGTSGKAEQFF,TRBV7-9,few,TRBJ2-1,TRBD2
TGCAGTGCTAGAGGTGCGGGGGGCTACGAGCAGTACTTC,CSARGAGGYEQYF,TRBV20-1,NA,TRBJ2-7,TRBD2
TGTGCCAGCAGCCAGGAGACAGGGGGTTTTTCCTACGAGCAGTACTTC,CASSQETGGFSYEQYF,TRBV28,NA,TRBJ2-7,TRBD1